This TCR beta chain came from a study of liver allograft versus peripheral blood T cells (TCRdb year 2020). Regarding the complete study: In liver transplant recipients, the study looked at T cell receptor repertoires in the peripheral blood and set them against the repertoires found within the transplanted livers. Summary of the overall study and its limitations: T cell receptor repertoires inside liver allografts were reported to differ from those detected in peripheral blood.

TCRdb names Illumina MiSeq as the instrument used. TCRdb applied fastp at Q25 and MiXCR to the public reads, then kept only in-frame beta chains. Each entry is one CDR3 protein sequence, shown with its most common DNA and genes. The sample table contains approximately 8,100 distinct CDR3 sequences; only one count was recorded for less than 20% of them. The ten largest account for roughly 4% of the sample. This clonotype was seen a few times. Its cognate antigen has yet to be identified. No clone much larger than this one lies a single base away; base qualities are absent. V is clipped by 1 base and J by 5 bases, and the sequence between their germline boundaries is 8 bases long. CDR1 and CDR2, looked up from the germline V gene (reference sequence), are LNHDA and SQIVND. Reading from cysteine to phenylalanine, the CDR3 counts 13 amino acids. The kept DNA is CDR3 alone, 39 bases in frame from the first base.

The sequence links TRBV19 to TRBJ2-5; confidence is insufficient to name the D gene. This clonotype was obtained from a human patient who had a liver transplant. In patients who had a transplant, some T cells may come from the graft donor. The CDR3 has the sequence CASSIAPGETQYF. The DNA sequence follows: TGTGCCAGTAGTATAGCTCCCGGGGAGACCCAGTACTTC.